A single sample gave rise to the 15 T cell receptor beta chains below, sequenced in a study of cytomegalovirus exposure and HLA in healthy donors. Researchers ran the PCR with 60 Vbeta and 13 Jbeta primers. Assay used: immunoSEQ multiplex PCR; TCRdb lists only in-frame clones, some missing. The sample has more than 50,000 clones, 70% to 80% seen once. Input material: PBMCs. Every receptor here comes from a woman in her fifties or sixties in good health and CMV-seropositive.

This clone was detected a few times. CDR3 bases: TGTGCCAGCAGTGGGGTAGCGGGGCTCCAAGAGACCCAGTACTTC. This codes for CASSGVAGLQETQYF. This chain uses TRBV4-2 with TRBJ2-5; 8 nucleotides agree with TRBD2. CDR3 size: 15 residues. Unmatched junction bases numbered 7, after V lost 6 bases and J lost 1 base. Germline V CDR1 and CDR2: LGHNA, YNFKEQ.

At least ten counts were recorded for this clone. V gene TRBV19 combines with J gene TRBJ1-2; 7 nucleotides match TRBD1. The ends lost 3 bases at V and 3 bases at J; junction bases unmatched: 7. Germline V CDR1 and CDR2: LNHDA, SQIVND (reference sequence). The CDR3 contains 15 residues. DNA of the CDR3: TGTGCCAGTAGTATCAACAGGGGAGCCTACTATGGCTACACCTTC. Translation gives CASSINRGAYYGYTF.

The rearrangement uses TRBV7-2 and TRBJ1-4; 7 nucleotides match TRBD1. CDR3 length: 16 amino acids. CDR1 and CDR2 (germline): SGHTA, FQGNSA. With 5 bases clipped from V and 4 bases from J, the junction kept 10 bases outside the gene matches. CDR3 protein: CASSGRTGLFNEKLFF. The CDR3 DNA follows: TGTGCCAGCAGCGGGAGGACAGGCCTTTTTAATGAAAAACTGTTTTTT.

V is TRBV5-1 and J is TRBJ2-5; the match to TRBD2 covers 15 bases. In germline, CDR1 is SGHRS, CDR2 YFSETQ. The CDR3 sequence is 17 residues long. With 3 bases clipped from V and 4 bases from J, the junction kept 7 bases outside the gene matches. The CDR3 reads CASSSGTSGGHGETQYF. CDR3 DNA sequence: TGCGCCAGCAGCTCCGGGACTAGCGGGGGGCACGGAGAGACCCAGTACTTC.

The chain couples TRBV4-2 to TRBJ2-7, with 8 bases identical to TRBD1. J lost 7 bases, V lost 3 bases, and 8 bases had no gene match. Germline lookup yields CDR1 LGHNA and CDR2 YNFKEQ. The CDR3 is 14 amino acids. The CDR3 region is CASSQVGTGGEQYF. In nucleotides, the CDR3 is TGTGCCAGCAGCCAGGTTGGGACAGGAGGAGAGCAGTACTTC.

The chain recombines TRBV29-1 with TRBJ1-1; tentatively, D is TRBD1 (5 bases). The CDR3 is 13 amino acids. Germline-derived CDR1 and CDR2 are SQVTM and ANQGSEA. CDR3 in amino acids: CSSERGVNTEAFF. The CDR3 region has the DNA TGCAGTTCAGAGCGGGGCGTGAACACTGAAGCTTTCTTT.

The genes are TRBV5-1 and TRBJ2-5; 7 bases match TRBD2. The CDR3 extends over 19 amino acids. Germline V CDR1 and CDR2: SGHRS, YFSETQ. Unmatched junction bases numbered 22, after V lost 3 bases and J lost 5 bases. Written as DNA, the CDR3 is TGCGCCAGCAGCTCGCCGGGGGGTTTTTTGGGCGCCGTGGGCGAGACCCAGTACTTC. Amino acid sequence: CASSSPGGFLGAVGETQYF.

V and J are TRBV19 and TRBJ1-5; D is undetermined. The CDR3 totals 14 residues. CDR1 and CDR2 (germline): LNHDA, SQIVND (reference sequence). The V gene lost 5 bases and the J gene lost 2 bases, with 10 bases spanning the gap. Here the CDR3 DNA reads TGTGCCAGTAGTCGTGAAGAGGGCAATCAGCCCCAGCATTTT. Translated, it gives CASSREEGNQPQHF.

In this sample, this clone turned up a few times. Here the CDR3 reads CASRPGLMNTEAFF. As DNA, the CDR3 is TGCGCCAGCAGGCCCGGACTGATGAACACTGAAGCTTTCTTT. The J gene is TRBJ1-1, the V gene TRBV4-3; D gene uncertain. Germline CDR1 and CDR2: LGHNA and YSLEER. Trimming removed 6 bases from V and 0 bases from J, with 11 bases in between. The CDR3 consists of 14 residues.

V and J are TRBV9 and TRBJ1-5; maybe TRBD1 (6 bases). The V end lost 3 bases, the J end lost 1 base, and 14 bases lay between the germline ends. The CDR3 length is 16 residues. The V gene's germline CDR1 is SGDLS and CDR2 YYNGEE. In DNA form, the CDR3 reads TGTGCCAGCAGCGAGGGGGGGGGACAAAGCAATCAGCCCCAGCATTTT. This translates into CASSEGGGQSNQPQHF.

This clone was found a few times. The V and J genes are TRBV10-3 and TRBJ2-7, with D perhaps matching TRBD2 (6 bases). In germline, CDR1 is ENHRY, CDR2 SYGVKD. Trimming stripped 9 bases from V and 3 bases from J, with 9 bases between. CDR3 length: 11 amino acids. The DNA of the CDR3 is TGTGCCATTTCCGGGGGCTACGAGCAGTACTTC. The encoded protein is CAISGGYEQYF.

A single count supports this clone. The rearrangement links TRBV7-9 to TRBJ2-3; D might be TRBD2 (5 bases). This CDR3 is 16 amino acids long. Germline V lookup: CDR1 SEHNR, CDR2 FQNEAQ (reference sequence). With 5 bases removed from V and 6 bases from J, the gap between germline ends came to 21 bases. The DNA of the CDR3 is TGTGCCAGCAGCGCCCTCGGGGTCTCCCGTGGGGATACGCAGTATTTT. It encodes CASSALGVSRGDTQYF.

The chain combines TRBV7-8 with TRBJ1-5, with D possibly TRBD1 on 6 matching bases. This CDR3 comprises 19 residues. Between the trimmed V and J ends, which lost 1 base and 2 bases, there was a span of 21 bases. Germline loops: CDR1 SGHVS, CDR2 FQNEAQ. CDR3 nucleotide sequence: TGTGCCAGCAGCTTAGGGGGTCCGTGGGGGCGGGAGGGCAATCAGCCCCAGCATTTT. Its translation is CASSLGGPWGREGNQPQHF.

The chain is built from TRBV4-1 and TRBJ1-1, with D possibly TRBD1 on 5 matching bases. Germline V CDR1 and CDR2: MGHRA, YSYEKL. The V and J ends lost 4 bases and 4 bases respectively, with 19 bases between them. The CDR3 extends over 16 amino acids. This CDR3 reads CASSPPRRTLGTEAFF. The CDR3 bases are TGCGCCAGCAGCCCTCCAAGAAGGACATTAGGCACTGAAGCTTTCTTT.

The chain carries TRBV7-8 and TRBJ2-3, with 14 bases lining up with TRBD2. V gave up 4 bases and J gave up 4 bases; unmatched junction bases: 4. The CDR3 extends over 16 amino acids. CDR1 and CDR2 (germline): SGHVS, FQNEAQ. The CDR3 is CASSSGLAGGADTQYF. The CDR3 nucleotides read TGTGCCAGCAGCTCAGGACTAGCGGGGGGTGCAGATACGCAGTATTTT.